This entry features one T cell receptor (beta chain) sequence. The antigen is unknown. The data stem from a study of Ad26.COV2.S vaccination and SARS-CoV-2 variants. The sample's treatment: 19 received Ad26.COV2.S at low or high dose, single or two shots; about 5 received placebo; per-sample allocation not given. Sampling took place 63 days after the first vaccine or placebo injection. The vaccine antigen was prefusion-stabilized Wuhan SARS-CoV-2 spike. There are 15 residues in the CDR3. Trimming removed 10 bases at V and 3 bases at J, with 18 bases between. CDR1 and CDR2 (germline): MDHEN, SYDVKM. Method: immunoSEQ multiplex PCR; TCRdb's copy keeps in-frame clones and lacks some. There are some 400,000 clones in the sample; roughly 90% occur only once, and under 2% lies in the top ten. Study-wide findings and caveats: The TCR breadth and depth analyses may have produced an underestimate of total T cell responses. Vaccine recipients surpassed placebo recipients in spike-specific TCR breadth.

The chain is built from TRBV28 and TRBJ1-4; D might be TRBD1 (6 bases). The specimen comprised peripheral blood, sampled in a trial of Ad26.COV2.S vaccine versus placebo. The source is a person between 18 and 65 years old who received the Ad26.COV2.S COVID-19 vaccine or a placebo. This chain's CDR3 is CATSGARLANEKLFF. CDR3 coding DNA: TGTGCCACCTCGGGGGCGAGGCTTGCTAATGAAAAACTGTTTTTT.